The present T cell receptor beta chain was sequenced within a study of STAT5B mutations in CD4+ large granular lymphocyte leukemia. Study-wide points: TRBV06-family usage was enriched in top patient clones (8/27) versus controls (2/35).

As originally analysed: A productive frequency of 2.59 x 10-5 was the lowest detectable. The table came from immunoSEQ multiplex PCR; TCRdb's copy has only in-frame clones and leaves some out. V, J and clone size reflect that table, while D and trimming were determined from the DNA. In the table there are around 31,000 clones, about two thirds of which are singletons. Germline CDR1 is SGHDT and CDR2 is YYEEEE. The trim removed 5 bases at V and 8 bases at J, leaving 15 bases unmatched. The CDR3 runs 15 residues. For this clone: Antigen: not known.

The chain employs TRBV5-6 and TRBJ1-2, with 7 bases that match TRBD1. Material for sequencing was CD4+ T cells from blood buffy coats. The TCR originated in a human donor in good health. The CDR3 DNA reads as TGTGCCAGCAGACCCGGGACAGCCCGTCAAGGGGGCTACACCTTC. Its translation: CASRPGTARQGGYTF.